One sample yielded the 16 T cell receptor beta chains listed below, sequenced in a study of CD8+CD57+ T cells in acquired aplastic anemia. TCR beta VDJ combinations and CDR3 sequences were profiled from genomic DNA. MiXCR, applied by TCRdb to the reads, yields one record per CDR3 protein. The sample carries over 200,000 distinct CDR3 sequences, over 60% recorded once. The sequenced sample was sorted CD4+, CD8+, or CD8+CD57+ T cells (not recorded which) from PBMCs. These receptors all come from a human donor in good health.

Of note for this clonotype: One end of the junction does not line up with germline, which may come from a read error. The V call is TRBV9, the J call TRBJ1-3, with TRBD1 matching over 8 bases. In germline, CDR1 is SGDLS, CDR2 YYNGEE. The CDR3 sequence is 9 residues long. Written as DNA, the CDR3 is TGTGCCAGCAGCGCCACAGGGGGATTT. This translates into CASSATGGF.

The genes are TRBV2 and TRBJ1-2; a weak D match, TRBD1 (5 bases). CDR3 length: 14 residues. Germline CDR1 and CDR2: SNHLY and FYNNEI. Trimming left V 8 bases short and J 0 bases short, with 13 bases between. The CDR3 DNA is TGTGCCAGCTACCCCGGGACGGCTAACTATGGCTACACCTTC. The encoded protein is CASYPGTANYGYTF. The full variable domain, with the rest looked up from reference TRBV2 and TRBJ1-2, is EPEVTQTPSHQVTQMGQEVILRCVPISNHLYFYWYRQILGQKVEFLVSFYNNEISEKSEIFDDQFSVERPDGSNFTLKIRSTKLEDSAMYFCASYPGTANYGYTFGSGTRLTVV.

V gene TRBV5-4 combines with J gene TRBJ2-7, with 7 bases that match TRBD1. Germline values: CDR1 SGHNT, CDR2 YYREEE (reference sequence). The V segment lost 4 bases and the J segment 0 bases; nucleotides outside the gene matches: 7. This CDR3 has 15 residues. In DNA, the CDR3 is TGTGCCAGCAGCCCCCGGGACAGCGTCTCCTACGAGCAGTACTTC. As protein: CASSPRDSVSYEQYF.

The chain carries TRBV25-1 and TRBJ1-6, with 7 bases matching TRBD1. The germline gives CDR1 MGHDK, CDR2 SYGVNS. With V trimmed by 4 bases and J by 6 bases, 9 bases remained unmatched. The CDR3 has 16 residues. The CDR3 spells CASSGTGPEFNSPLHF. CDR3 in DNA: TGTGCCAGCAGTGGGACAGGCCCGGAGTTTAATTCACCCCTCCACTTT.

V gene TRBV7-9 combines with J gene TRBJ2-7; D call uncertain. The V gene's germline CDR1 is SEHNR and CDR2 FQNEAQ (reference sequence). Trimming took off 6 bases at V and 3 bases at J, with 9 bases between the two ends. The CDR3 spans 12 residues. The CDR3 region is CASSFHLYEQYF. The CDR3 DNA reads as TGTGCCAGCAGTTTCCACCTCTACGAGCAGTACTTC.

The gene calls are TRBV5-5 and TRBJ1-1; a possible D gene is TRBD1 (6 bases). V lost 1 base to trimming and J lost 4 bases, with 11 bases between them. Germline V gene sequence: CDR1 SGHKS, CDR2 YYEKEE (reference sequence). CDR3 size: 14 residues. In DNA form, the CDR3 reads TGTGCCAGCAGCTTGAAGGGGGTTGGCACTGAAGCTTTCTTT. Translation gives CASSLKGVGTEAFF.

V gene TRBV20-1 combines with J gene TRBJ1-3, with no clear D. Trimming shortened V by 3 bases and J by 6 bases, and 9 bases separated the two germline ends. Germline lookup yields CDR1 DFQATT and CDR2 SNEGSKA (reference sequence). This CDR3 contains 12 residues. CDR3 DNA: TGCAGTGCTAGTTGGGCCGCAAACACCATATATTTT. This translates into CSASWAANTIYF.

The J gene is TRBJ2-3, the V gene TRBV15, with a weak D call TRBD1 (6 bases). V shed 6 bases and J shed 2 bases, with 24 bases lying between them. From germline, CDR1 is LNHNV and CDR2 YYDKDF (reference sequence). CDR3 length equals 18 residues. CDR3 bases: TGTGCCACCAGTGAGCCGACGACAGGTGCCTTGTTCACAGATACGCAGTATTTT. It yields the protein CATSEPTTGALFTDTQYF.

CDR3 DNA: TGTGCCAGCAGTGAGCGCCGGACTAGCGCGAGATTATACAATGAGCAGTTCTTC. This sequence encodes CASSERRTSARLYNEQFF. This chain links TRBV25-1 with TRBJ2-1, with 9 bases lining up with TRBD2. The junction had 13 bases not matched to a gene; V was cut back by 3 bases and J by 4 bases. Germline loops: CDR1 MGHDK, CDR2 SYGVNS. The CDR3 spans 18 residues.

The J gene is TRBJ1-4, the V gene TRBV10-2; a possible D gene is TRBD1 (5 bases). The CDR3 length is 13 residues. V was clipped by 6 bases and J by 5 bases, with 10 bases between them. Germline V gene data show CDR1 as WSHSY and CDR2 as SAAADI. The CDR3: CASRSGSNEKLFF. The CDR3 DNA is TGCGCCAGCAGATCAGGGTCCAATGAAAAACTGTTTTTT.

This clonotype was detected once. The rearrangement uses TRBV7-8 and TRBJ1-2, with D hard to call. V was clipped by 0 bases and J by 0 bases, with 11 bases between them. This CDR3 is built from 16 residues. CDR1 is SGHVS, CDR2 FQNEAQ, per germline. CDR3 in amino acids: CASSLALVSSNYGYTF. The DNA for the CDR3 is TGTGCCAGCAGCTTAGCTTTGGTCAGTTCTAACTATGGCTACACCTTC.

The rearrangement uses TRBV7-9 and TRBJ2-1; TRBD1 matches at 9 bases. This CDR3 contains 15 residues. V lost 5 bases to trimming and J lost 8 bases; unmatched junction nucleotides: 10. Germline CDR1 is SEHNR and CDR2 is FQNEAQ (reference sequence). CDR3 DNA sequence: TGTGCCAGCAGCACCCGGACAGGGGAGGGGGATGAGCAGTTCTTC. This translates into CASSTRTGEGDEQFF.

This clonotype has ten or more counts. The chain joins TRBV5-6 to TRBJ2-1, with a tentative D call TRBD2 (6 bases). Trimming shortened V by 6 bases and J by 8 bases, and 9 bases separated the two germline ends. The CDR3 contains 11 residues. CDR1 SGHDT and CDR2 YYEEEE come from the germline V gene. The CDR3 here is CASMTGDEQFF. For the CDR3, the DNA is TGTGCCAGCATGACGGGAGATGAGCAGTTCTTC.

The V and J genes are TRBV19 and TRBJ2-3; 7 bases align to TRBD2. Per germline, CDR1 LNHDA and CDR2 SQIVND (reference sequence). J lost 5 bases, V lost 4 bases, and 0 bases had no gene match. The CDR3 is 12 residues long. This chain's CDR3 is CASSTGGDTQYF. The CDR3 DNA follows: TGTGCCAGTAGTACGGGGGGAGATACGCAGTATTTT. Complete variable domain (other parts from reference TRBV19 and TRBJ2-3): DGGITQSPKYLFRKEGQNVTLSCEQNLNHDAMYWYRQDPGQGLRLIYYSQIVNDFQKGDIAEGYSVSREKKESFPLTVTSAQKNPTAFYLCASSTGGDTQYFGPGTRLTVL.

The V call is TRBV7-3, the J call TRBJ2-1; no reliable D call. Germline V gene lookup returns CDR1 SGHTA and CDR2 FQGTGA. The CDR3 is 12 residues long. Trimming stripped 4 bases from V and 6 bases from J, with 7 bases between. CDR3 amino acids: CASSSQTNEQFF. The CDR3 nucleotides read TGTGCCAGCAGCTCTCAAACCAATGAGCAGTTCTTC.

The rearrangement uses TRBV29-1 and TRBJ2-1, with 10 bases fitting TRBD1. V dropped 8 bases and J dropped 6; count of bases not matched to a gene: 1. CDR1 is SQVTM and CDR2 is ANQGSEA in the germline V gene. The CDR3 totals 11 residues. CDR3 loop: CSWTGGNEQFF. CDR3 in DNA: TGCAGCTGGACAGGGGGCAATGAGCAGTTCTTC.